This TCR delta chain derives from a study of gamma delta lymphoproliferative disorders and STAT genes. As for the study in general: The EuroClonality-NGS protocol was used to prepare delta libraries.

With CATT, TCRdb re-called clones from the multiplex PCR reads. Among several thousand delta-chain clones listed, roughly 1% were seen once. Sequencing used genomic DNA taken from PBMCs of patients and controls. Sequenced: blood. This sequence was found in a human donor in good health.

For the CDR3, the DNA is TGTGCCTGTGTACTGGGGGACACCGATAAACTCATCTTT. Its protein is CACVLGDTDKLIF. The chain links TRDV2 to TRDJ1; 8 bases agree with TRDD3. Unmatched junction bases numbered 1, after V lost 5 bases and J lost 0 bases. The CDR3 consists of 13 residues. Germline V gene data show CDR1 as GEAIGNYY and CDR2 as EKD.